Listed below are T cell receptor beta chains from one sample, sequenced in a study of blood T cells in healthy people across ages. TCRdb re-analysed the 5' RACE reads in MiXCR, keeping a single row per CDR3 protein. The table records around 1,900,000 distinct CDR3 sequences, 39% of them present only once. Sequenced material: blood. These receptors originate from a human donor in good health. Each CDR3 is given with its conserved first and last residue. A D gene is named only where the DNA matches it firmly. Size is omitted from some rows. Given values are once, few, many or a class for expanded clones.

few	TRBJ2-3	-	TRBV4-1	CASSPGLLHGTDTQYF	TGCGCCAGCAGCCCCGGACTCCTCCACGGCACAGATACGCAGTATTTT
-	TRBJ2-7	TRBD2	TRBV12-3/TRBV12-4	CASSLGEGQYF	TGTGCCAGCAGTTTAGGGGAGGGGCAGTACTTC
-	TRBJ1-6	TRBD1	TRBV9	CASSPTRGTGINSPLHF	TGTGCCAGCAGCCCTACCCGGGGGACAGGGATTAATTCACCCCTCCACTTT
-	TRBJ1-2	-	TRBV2	CASSVVYGYTF	TGTGCCAGCAGTGTCGTCTATGGCTACACCTTC
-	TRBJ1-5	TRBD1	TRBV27	CASSPGTDYSNQPQHF	TGTGCCAGCAGCCCGGGGACAGATTATAGCAATCAGCCCCAGCATTTT
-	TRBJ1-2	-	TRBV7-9	CASSLDSSGLTGYTF	TGTGCCAGCAGCTTAGATAGTAGCGGACTGACCGGCTACACCTTC
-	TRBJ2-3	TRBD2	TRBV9	CASSGRTSGVRNTQYF	TGTGCCAGCAGCGGCCGGACTAGCGGGGTGCGAAATACGCAGTATTTT
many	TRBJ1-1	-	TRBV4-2	CASSQDQGYTEAFF	TGTGCCAGCAGCCAAGATCAGGGGTACACTGAAGCTTTCTTT
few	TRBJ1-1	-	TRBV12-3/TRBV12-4	CASSFWATEAFF	TGTGCCAGCAGTTTTTGGGCCACTGAAGCTTTCTTT
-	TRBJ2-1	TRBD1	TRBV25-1	CASSPNRGPGYNEQFF	TGTGCCAGCAGTCCCAACAGGGGGCCGGGCTACAATGAGCAGTTCTTC
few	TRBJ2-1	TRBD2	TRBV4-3	CASSQGGGRVNEQFF	TGCGCCAGCAGCCAAGGCGGGGGTCGGGTCAATGAGCAGTTCTTC
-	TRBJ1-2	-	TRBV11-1	CASSSGPMNGYTF	TGTGCCAGCAGCTCCGGGCCGATGAATGGCTACACCTTC
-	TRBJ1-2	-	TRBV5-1	CASSLGRSGTFLGGYTF	TGCGCCAGCAGCTTGGGCAGGTCTGGGACTTTTTTGGGTGGCTACACCTTC
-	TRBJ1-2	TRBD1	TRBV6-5	CASTGEGGAGNYGYTF	TGTGCCAGTACCGGGGAAGGGGGCGCAGGGAACTATGGCTACACCTTC
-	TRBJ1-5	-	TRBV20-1	CSARARGSNQPQHF	TGCAGTGCTAGAGCTCGAGGAAGCAATCAGCCCCAGCATTTT
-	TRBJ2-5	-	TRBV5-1	CASSPAGSVGETQYF	TGCGCCAGCAGCCCGGCGGGCTCAGTCGGGGAGACCCAGTACTTC
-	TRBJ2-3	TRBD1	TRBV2	CASSSPRGGGRHTDTQYF	TGTGCCAGCAGTTCCCCAAGAGGGGGCGGGCGTCACACAGATACGCAGTATTTT
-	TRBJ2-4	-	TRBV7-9	CASSPTHTGFGVLNDGIQYF	TGTGCCAGCAGCCCTACGCATACAGGGTTCGGTGTTCTGAACGACGGCATTCAGTACTTC